Sequencing of this T cell receptor beta chain was carried out in a study of monozygotic twins with inflammatory bowel disease. General study findings and limits: Ultimately, a single strong signal or clonotype associated with IBD was not supported.

About this clonotype itself: Antigen specificity is unknown.

TCRdb reprocessed the 5' RACE reads and keeps a single row for each CDR3 protein, giving no DNA. This table holds roughly 200,000 distinct CDR3 sequences. Sequencing was carried out using blood. The sequence came from a human donor with ulcerative colitis or Crohn's disease, or a healthy co-twin of an affected twin (not recorded which).

Here the CDR3 reads CASSHISTGGAKGYTF. This chain links TRBV25-1 with TRBJ1-2; TCRdb reports TRBD1, a call that lacks DNA to check it against. Germline V gene lookup returns CDR1 MGHDK and CDR2 SYGVNS. The CDR3 is made up of 16 amino acids.